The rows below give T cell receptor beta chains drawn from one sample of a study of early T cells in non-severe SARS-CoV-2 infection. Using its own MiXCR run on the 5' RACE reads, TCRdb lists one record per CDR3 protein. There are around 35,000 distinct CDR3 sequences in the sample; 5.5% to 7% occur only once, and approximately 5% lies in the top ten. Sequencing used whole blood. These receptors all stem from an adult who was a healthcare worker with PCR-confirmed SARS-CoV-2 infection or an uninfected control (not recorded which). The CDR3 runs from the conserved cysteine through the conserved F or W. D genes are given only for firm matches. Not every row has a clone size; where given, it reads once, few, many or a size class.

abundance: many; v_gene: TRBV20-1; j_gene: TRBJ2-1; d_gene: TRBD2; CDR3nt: TGCAGTGCTAGCCCTTCGGGTAATAGCGGGAGGGGGCATGAGCAGTTCTTC; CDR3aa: CSASPSGNSGRGHEQFF
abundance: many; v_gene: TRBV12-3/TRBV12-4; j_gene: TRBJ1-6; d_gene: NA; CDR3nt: TGTGCCAGCAGTTTACAGGAGAGTAGGTCACCCCTCCACTTT; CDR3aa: CASSLQESRSPLHF
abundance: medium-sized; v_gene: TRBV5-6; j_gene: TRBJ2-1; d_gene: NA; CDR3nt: TGTGCCAGCAGCTTGGGAGGAATCGAGCAGTTCTTC; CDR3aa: CASSLGGIEQFF
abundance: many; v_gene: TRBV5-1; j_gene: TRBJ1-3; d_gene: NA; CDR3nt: TGCGCCAGCAGCTTGGAAGTGTCTGGAAACACCATATATTTT; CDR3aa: CASSLEVSGNTIYF
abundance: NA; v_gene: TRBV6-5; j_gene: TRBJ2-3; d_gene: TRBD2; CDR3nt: TGTGCTAGCGGGAGGTCCACAGATACGCAGTATTTT; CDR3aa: CASGRSTDTQYF
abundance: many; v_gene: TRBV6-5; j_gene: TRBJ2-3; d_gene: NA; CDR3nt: TGTGCCAGCAGTTACTCGAGCGTAAACACAGATACGCAGTATTTT; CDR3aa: CASSYSSVNTDTQYF
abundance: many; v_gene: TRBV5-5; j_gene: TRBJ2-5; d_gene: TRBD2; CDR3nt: TGTGCCAGCAGCGGGAGGGCCAGTGAGACCCAGTACTTC; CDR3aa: CASSGRASETQYF
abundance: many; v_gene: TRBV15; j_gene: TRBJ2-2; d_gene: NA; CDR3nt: TGTGCCACCAGCAGAGAGTTCGGGGCCACCGGGGAGCTGTTTTTT; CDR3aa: CATSREFGATGELFF
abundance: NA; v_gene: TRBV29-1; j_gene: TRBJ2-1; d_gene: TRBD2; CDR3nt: TGCAGCGTTGATCCTAGCGGGAGCTTAGGTGAGCAGTTCTTC; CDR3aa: CSVDPSGSLGEQFF
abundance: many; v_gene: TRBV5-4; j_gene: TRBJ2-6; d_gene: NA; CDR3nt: TGTGCCAGCAGCTCCAGCTCTGGGGCCAACGTCCTGACTTTC; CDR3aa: CASSSSSGANVLTF
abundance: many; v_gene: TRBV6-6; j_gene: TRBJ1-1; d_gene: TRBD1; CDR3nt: TGTGCCAGCAGTTTGGGACAGACCCACACTGAAGCTTTCTTT; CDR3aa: CASSLGQTHTEAFF
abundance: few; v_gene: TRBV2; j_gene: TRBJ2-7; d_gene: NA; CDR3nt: TGTGCCAGCAGTGTGGACACCCCCTACGAGCAGTACTTC; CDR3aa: CASSVDTPYEQYF
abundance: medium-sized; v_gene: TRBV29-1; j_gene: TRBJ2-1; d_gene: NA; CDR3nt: TGCAGCGTTATCCAGCATGAGCAGTTCTTC; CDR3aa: CSVIQHEQFF